These 16 T cell receptor beta chains were sequenced from one sample in a study of blood T cell repertoires in COVID-19 (dated by TCRdb to the early 2020s). Libraries were prepared through the immunoSEQ multiplex PCR assay. This is the immuneACCESS table as TCRdb keeps it, with only in-frame sequences that have V and J called. A part of the clones is gone; compared with another copy, unresolved V genes explain less than half, and the rest is unexplained. A total of some 140,000 clones appear in this sample, 75% to 95% of them only once. The ten biggest clones cover about 0.55% of the sample. The source material was peripheral blood. These receptors were taken from a man between 45 and 60 years old with acute or convalescent COVID-19.

This clone was counted a single time. This chain uses TRBV27 with TRBJ2-1; 7 nucleotides match TRBD2. The CDR3 is 13 residues long. J was trimmed by 15 bases and V by 4 bases; bases with no gene match: 12. The germline V gene has CDR1 MNHEY and CDR2 SMNVEV (reference sequence). The DNA of the CDR3 is TGTGCCAGCAGTTCCCCCCCCGCGGGAGTTCCGTTCTTC. Amino acid sequence: CASSSPPAGVPFF.

The chain recombines TRBV7-9 with TRBJ2-7; 8 bases align to TRBD2. The germline gives CDR1 SEHNR, CDR2 FQNEAQ (reference sequence). There are 14 residues in the CDR3. Losses at the gene ends were 3 bases for V and 6 bases for J; bases not matched to a gene: 7. CDR3 protein: CASSFPSGSGEQYF. The CDR3 DNA follows: TGTGCCAGCAGCTTCCCGAGCGGGAGCGGCGAGCAGTACTTC.

The chain uses TRBV6-5 and TRBJ1-5; D gene uncertain. The V gene lost 5 bases and the J gene lost 2 bases, with 7 bases spanning the gap. Germline-derived CDR1 and CDR2 are MNHEY and SVGAGI. The CDR3 has 13 amino acids. CDR3 in amino acids: CASSTVRNQPQHF. The CDR3 DNA reads TGTGCCAGCAGTACAGTCCGCAATCAGCCCCAGCATTTT.

This chain uses TRBV2 with TRBJ1-6; D may be TRBD1 (6 bases). CDR3 length: 16 amino acids. Per germline, CDR1 SNHLY and CDR2 FYNNEI. V was clipped by 5 bases and J by 7 bases, with 18 bases between them. CDR3 in DNA: TGTGCCAGCAGTTCACAGGGTTCGGGGAGCAATTCACCCCTCCACTTT. Its protein is CASSSQGSGSNSPLHF. The complete variable domain, with remaining parts taken from reference TRBV2 and TRBJ1-6, reads EPEVTQTPSHQVTQMGQEVILRCVPISNHLYFYWYRQILGQKVEFLVSFYNNEISEKSEIFDDQFSVERPDGSNFTLKIRSTKLEDSAMYFCASSSQGSGSNSPLHFGNGTRLTVT.

This rearrangement joins TRBV28 to TRBJ1-1; D gene uncertain. V dropped 6 bases and J dropped 4 bases, with 15 bases sitting between them. CDR1 and CDR2 (germline): MDHEN, SYDVKM. The CDR3 length is 14 residues. CDR3: CASRPLGRGTEAFF. As DNA, the CDR3 is TGTGCCAGCAGACCCCTTGGGCGGGGCACTGAAGCTTTCTTT.

This chain connects TRBV24-1 to TRBJ2-6; D ambiguous. Germline values: CDR1 KGHDR, CDR2 SFDVKD. V was pared by 7 bases and J by 0 bases, with 3 bases between. The CDR3 contains 13 residues. CDR3 in amino acids: CATSLSGANVLTF. CDR3 coding DNA: TGTGCCACCAGCCTCTCTGGGGCCAACGTCCTGACTTTC.

This rearrangement joins TRBV30 to TRBJ1-4; D might be TRBD1 (6 bases). The CDR3 is 16 amino acids. Looked up from germline, CDR1 is GTSNPN and CDR2 is SVGIG (reference sequence). V lost 0 bases to trimming and J lost 8 bases, with 19 bases between them. DNA of the CDR3: TGTGCCTGGAGTGTACCACGGACAGCTCTAAGGGAAAAACTGTTTTTT. It encodes CAWSVPRTALREKLFF.

This clone has just one count. This chain links TRBV24-1 with TRBJ2-1, with D possibly TRBD1 on 5 matching bases. There are 14 residues in the CDR3. Trimming left V 5 bases short and J 3 bases short, with 10 bases between. CDR1 is KGHDR and CDR2 is SFDVKD in the germline V gene. For the CDR3, the DNA is TGTGCCACCAGTGCGAAGGGGTACTACAATGAGCAGTTCTTC. Protein product: CATSAKGYYNEQFF.

The J gene is TRBJ2-7, the V gene TRBV29-1, with D perhaps TRBD1 (6 bases). Trimming stripped 7 bases from V and 0 bases from J, with 10 bases between. The CDR3 has 12 residues. CDR1 and CDR2 (germline): SQVTM, ANQGSEA. CDR3 sequence: CSATGISYEQYF. DNA for the CDR3: TGCAGCGCTACAGGGATCTCCTACGAGCAGTACTTC.

The chain recombines TRBV28 with TRBJ1-2, with 7 positions matching TRBD1. V lost 5 bases to trimming and J lost 13 bases; unmatched junction nucleotides: 4. CDR3 length: 10 residues. Per germline, CDR1 MDHEN and CDR2 SYDVKM. CDR3: CASSGDSSTF. DNA of the CDR3: TGTGCCAGCAGTGGGGACAGCTCCACCTTC.

The chain carries TRBV19 and TRBJ1-2; TRBD1 matches 7 bases. V dropped 3 bases and J dropped 2; count of bases not matched to a gene: 6. The germline V gene has CDR1 LNHDA and CDR2 SQIVND (reference sequence). There are 15 residues in the CDR3. CDR3 DNA: TGTGCCAGTAGTATTAAGCCAGGGGGAAACTATGGCTACACCTTC. Encoded protein: CASSIKPGGNYGYTF.

The V and J genes are TRBV6-5 and TRBJ1-2; 7 bases map to TRBD1. In germline, CDR1 is MNHEY, CDR2 SVGAGI. The CDR3 contains 14 residues. With V trimmed by 7 bases and J by 4 bases, 9 bases remained unmatched. CDR3 amino acids: CASIPTGTVYGYTF. For the CDR3, the DNA is TGTGCCAGCATTCCGACCGGGACAGTCTATGGCTACACCTTC.

The rearrangement uses TRBV4-3 and TRBJ1-2; the D is unclear. The germline V gene has CDR1 LGHNA and CDR2 YSLEER. V was pared by 3 bases and J by 7 bases, with 6 bases between. The CDR3 sequence is 11 residues long. The DNA of the CDR3 is TGCGCCAGCAGCCACGCCGGTGGCTACACCTTC. Residues: CASSHAGGYTF.

The chain is built from TRBV18 and TRBJ2-5; tentative D call: TRBD1 (6 bases). Deletions cut 3 bases from V and 7 bases from J, with 18 bases between. From germline, CDR1 is KGHSH and CDR2 LQKENI. The length of the CDR3 is 15 residues. CDR3 sequence: CASSPRQDMGGTQYF. The CDR3 DNA follows: TGTGCCAGCTCACCCCGACAGGATATGGGCGGGACCCAGTACTTC.

The rearrangement links TRBV9 to TRBJ1-1; TRBD1 might be the D (6 bases). V was shortened by 4 bases and J by 4 bases, with 14 bases between the two germline ends. Germline V gives CDR1 SGDLS, CDR2 YYNGEE. CDR3 length: 14 residues. Here the CDR3 DNA reads TGTGCCAGCAGCCCCAGACAGGAGTCCACTGAAGCTTTCTTT. It specifies CASSPRQESTEAFF.

This chain uses TRBV6-5 with TRBJ2-6; 7 bases fit TRBD1. Germline V gene sequence: CDR1 MNHEY, CDR2 SVGAGI. CDR3 length equals 15 residues. V lost 6 bases and J lost 4; bases outside the gene matches: 6. The CDR3 region is CASRPTGAGANVLTF. DNA of the CDR3: TGTGCCAGCAGGCCTACAGGGGCCGGGGCCAACGTCCTGACTTTC.